This T cell receptor beta chain was identified in a study of T cells after yellow fever vaccination. From the 5' RACE reads, TCRdb called clonotypes with MiXCR, one entry per CDR3 protein. The sample carries a few hundred thousand distinct CDR3 sequences, about 10% recorded once. The starting material was CD4+ T cells sorted from PBMCs, obtained 5 days after the yellow fever booster vaccination. The origin of this receptor is a man between 18 and 29 years old who received the YFV17D yellow fever vaccine.

The CDR3 DNA is TGCGCCAGCAGCCAAGATTTGGGACTTTTAAATAAGCAGTTCTTC. Amino acid sequence: CASSQDLGLLNKQFF. The V and J genes are TRBV4-3 and TRBJ2-1; possible D gene TRBD2, 6 bases. Trimming stripped 0 bases from V and 11 bases from J, with 17 bases between. In germline, CDR1 is LGHNA, CDR2 YSLEER. CDR3 length: 15 amino acids.